This T cell receptor (beta chain) emerged from a study of PD-1 blockade in classical Hodgkin lymphoma. Points on this clone: Its antigen is unidentified.

Measured with immunoSEQ multiplex PCR; TCRdb has only the in-frame clones, and not every one. The sample has 30,000 to 40,000 clones, around 90% seen once; the top ten hold about 0.23%. General study findings and limits: Those patients who began receiving nivolumab less than 1 year after ASCT had lower diversity, and they were excluded.

The CDR3 runs to 16 residues. V shed 4 bases and J shed 7 bases, with 20 bases lying between them. CDR1 and CDR2 from the germline V gene are SGHNT and YYREEE (reference sequence). All patients experienced relapse after autologous stem cell transplantation, and brentuximab vedotin exposure was variable. Negative magnetic selection isolated CD4+ T cells from thawed PBMCs. The sequences come from CD4+ T cells from blood, collected at baseline. The chain couples TRBV5-4 to TRBJ1-4; possible D gene TRBD1, 5 bases. The sequence derives from a human donor with classical Hodgkin lymphoma. CDR3 sequence reads: CASSTRRDPVGEKLFF. In nucleotides, the CDR3 is TGTGCCAGCAGCACGCGCCGGGACCCCGTGGGTGAAAAACTGTTTTTT. The full variable domain, with the rest looked up from reference TRBV5-4 and TRBJ1-4, is ETGVTQSPTHLIKTRGQQVTLRCSSQSGHNTVSWYQQALGQGPQFIFQYYREEENGRGNFPPRFSGLQFPNYSSELNVNALELDDSALYLCASSTRRDPVGEKLFFGSGTQLSVL.